This T cell receptor (beta chain) was captured in a study of shared clonotypes between healthy human individuals. Study-level background: Used for every donor were three CD4 naive, three CD4 memory, two CD8 naive and one CD8 memory plate.

CD45RO-negative CD8 cells positively selected for CCR7 made up the naive population, which excluded terminally differentiated effector memory CD45RA+ cells. Study conclusions and caveats: All-four-donor shared clonotypes had higher generation probabilities than non-shared clonotypes did.

An assay was performed, and its level was deep. This table comes from immunoSEQ multiplex PCR, and its TCRdb copy is limited to in-frame clones, with some not included. Of about 2.1 million clones in the sample, roughly 95% were seen once. Note on this clone: Its antigen is still unknown.

The clonotype was recovered from a man in his late teens or twenties in good health. Some clones in this sample may be carry-over from other donors' samples. Material for sequencing was naive CD8+ T cells from PBMCs.

This chain's CDR3 is CASSSRDSNNQPQHF. The CDR3 region has the DNA TGTGCCAGCAGTTCCCGGGACAGCAACAATCAGCCCCAGCATTTT. This sequence joins TRBV28 and TRBJ1-5; TRBD1 matches 7 bases. After removal of 4 bases from V and 3 bases from J, the junction contained 6 bases not matched to a gene. Per germline, CDR1 MDHEN and CDR2 SYDVKM. The CDR3 extends over 15 amino acids.